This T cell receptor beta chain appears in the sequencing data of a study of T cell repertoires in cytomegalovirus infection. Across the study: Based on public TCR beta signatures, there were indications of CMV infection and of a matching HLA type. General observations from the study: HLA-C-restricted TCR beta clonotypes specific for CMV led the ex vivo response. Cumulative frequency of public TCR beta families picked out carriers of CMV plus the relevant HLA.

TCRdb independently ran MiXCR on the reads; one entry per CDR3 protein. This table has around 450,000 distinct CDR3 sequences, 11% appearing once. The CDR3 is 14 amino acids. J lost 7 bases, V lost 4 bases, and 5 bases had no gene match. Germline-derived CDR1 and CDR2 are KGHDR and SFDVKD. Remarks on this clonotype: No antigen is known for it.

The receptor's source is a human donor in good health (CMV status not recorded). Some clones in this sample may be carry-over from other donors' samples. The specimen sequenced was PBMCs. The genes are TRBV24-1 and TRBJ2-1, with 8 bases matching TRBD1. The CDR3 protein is CATSEGDRGNEQFF. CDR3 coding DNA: TGTGCCACCAGTGAGGGAGACAGGGGTAATGAGCAGTTCTTC.